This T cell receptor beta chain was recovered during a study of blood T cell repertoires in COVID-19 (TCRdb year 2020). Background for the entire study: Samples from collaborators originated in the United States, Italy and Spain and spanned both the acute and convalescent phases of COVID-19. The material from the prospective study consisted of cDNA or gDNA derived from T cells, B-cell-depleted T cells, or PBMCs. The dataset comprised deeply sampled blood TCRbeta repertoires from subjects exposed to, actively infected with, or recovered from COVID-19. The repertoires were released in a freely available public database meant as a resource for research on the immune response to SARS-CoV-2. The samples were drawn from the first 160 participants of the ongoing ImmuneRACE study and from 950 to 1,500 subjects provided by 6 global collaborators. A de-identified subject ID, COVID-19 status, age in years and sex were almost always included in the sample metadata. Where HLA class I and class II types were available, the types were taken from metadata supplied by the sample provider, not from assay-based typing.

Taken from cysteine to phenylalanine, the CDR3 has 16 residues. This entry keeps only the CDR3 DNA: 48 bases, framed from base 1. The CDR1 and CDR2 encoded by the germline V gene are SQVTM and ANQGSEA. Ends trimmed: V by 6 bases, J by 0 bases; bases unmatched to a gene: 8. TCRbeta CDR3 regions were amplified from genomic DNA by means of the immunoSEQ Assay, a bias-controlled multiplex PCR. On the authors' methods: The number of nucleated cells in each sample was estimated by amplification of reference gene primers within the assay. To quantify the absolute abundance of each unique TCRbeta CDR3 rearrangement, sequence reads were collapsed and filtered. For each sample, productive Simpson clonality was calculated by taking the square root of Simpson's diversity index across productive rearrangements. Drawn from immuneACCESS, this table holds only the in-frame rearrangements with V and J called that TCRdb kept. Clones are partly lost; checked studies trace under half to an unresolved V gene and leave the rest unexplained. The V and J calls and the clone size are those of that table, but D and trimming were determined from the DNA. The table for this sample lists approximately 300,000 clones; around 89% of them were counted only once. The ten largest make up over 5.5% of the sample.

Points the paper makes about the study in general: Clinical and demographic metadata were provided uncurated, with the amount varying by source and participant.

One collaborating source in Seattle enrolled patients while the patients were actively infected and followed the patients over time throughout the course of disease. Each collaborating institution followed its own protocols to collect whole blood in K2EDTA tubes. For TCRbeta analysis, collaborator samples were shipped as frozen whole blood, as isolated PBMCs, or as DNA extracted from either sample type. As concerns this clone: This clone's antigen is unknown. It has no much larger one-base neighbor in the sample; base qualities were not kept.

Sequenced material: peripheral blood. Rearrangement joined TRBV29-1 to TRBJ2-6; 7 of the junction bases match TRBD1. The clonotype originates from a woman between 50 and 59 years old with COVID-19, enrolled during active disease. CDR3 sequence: CSVGDRAYSGANVLTF. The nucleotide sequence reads TGCAGCGTGGGTGACAGGGCATACTCTGGGGCCAACGTCCTGACTTTC.